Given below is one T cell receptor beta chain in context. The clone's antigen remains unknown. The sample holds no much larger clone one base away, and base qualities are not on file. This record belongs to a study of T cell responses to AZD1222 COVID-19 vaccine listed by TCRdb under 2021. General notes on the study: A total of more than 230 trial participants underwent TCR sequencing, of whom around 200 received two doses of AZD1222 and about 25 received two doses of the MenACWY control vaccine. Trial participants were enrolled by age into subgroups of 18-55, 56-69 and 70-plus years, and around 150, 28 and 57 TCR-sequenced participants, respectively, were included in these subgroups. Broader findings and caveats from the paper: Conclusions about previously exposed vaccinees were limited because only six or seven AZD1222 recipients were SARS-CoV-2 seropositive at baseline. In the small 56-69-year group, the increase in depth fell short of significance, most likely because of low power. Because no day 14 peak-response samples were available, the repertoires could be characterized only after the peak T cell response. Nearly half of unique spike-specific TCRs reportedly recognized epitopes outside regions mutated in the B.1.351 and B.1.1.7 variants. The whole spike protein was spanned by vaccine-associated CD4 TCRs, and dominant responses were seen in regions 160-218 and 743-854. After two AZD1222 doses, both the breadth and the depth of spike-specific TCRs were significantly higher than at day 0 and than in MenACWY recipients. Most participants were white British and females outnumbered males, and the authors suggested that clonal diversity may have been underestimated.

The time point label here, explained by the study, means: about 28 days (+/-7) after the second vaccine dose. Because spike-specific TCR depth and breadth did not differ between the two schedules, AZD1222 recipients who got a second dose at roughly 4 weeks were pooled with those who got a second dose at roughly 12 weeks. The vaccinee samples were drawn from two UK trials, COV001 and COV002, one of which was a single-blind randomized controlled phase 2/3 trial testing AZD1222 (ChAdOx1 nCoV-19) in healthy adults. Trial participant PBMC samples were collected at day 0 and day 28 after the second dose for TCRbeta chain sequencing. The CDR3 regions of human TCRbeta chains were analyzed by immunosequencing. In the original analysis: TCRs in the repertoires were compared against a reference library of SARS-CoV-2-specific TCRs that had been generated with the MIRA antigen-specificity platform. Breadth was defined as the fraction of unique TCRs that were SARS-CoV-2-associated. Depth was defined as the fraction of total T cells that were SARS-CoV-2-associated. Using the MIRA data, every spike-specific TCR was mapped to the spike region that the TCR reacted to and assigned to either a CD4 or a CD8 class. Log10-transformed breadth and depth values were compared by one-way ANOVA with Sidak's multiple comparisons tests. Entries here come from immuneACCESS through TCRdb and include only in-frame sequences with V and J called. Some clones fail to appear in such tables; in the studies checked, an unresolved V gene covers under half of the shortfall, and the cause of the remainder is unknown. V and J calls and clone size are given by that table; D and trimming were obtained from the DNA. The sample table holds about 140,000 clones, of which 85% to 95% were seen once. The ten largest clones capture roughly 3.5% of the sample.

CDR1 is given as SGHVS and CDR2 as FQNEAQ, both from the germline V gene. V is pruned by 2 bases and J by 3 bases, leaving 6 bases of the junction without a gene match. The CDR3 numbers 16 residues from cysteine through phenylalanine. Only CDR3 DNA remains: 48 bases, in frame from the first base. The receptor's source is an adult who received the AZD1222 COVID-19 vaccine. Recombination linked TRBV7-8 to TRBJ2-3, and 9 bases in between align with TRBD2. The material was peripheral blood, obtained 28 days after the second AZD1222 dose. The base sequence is TGTGCCAGCAGCTTACAGGCTAGCGGGGCGACAGATACGCAGTATTTT. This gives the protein CASSLQASGATDTQYF.